A single sample is the source of the 23 T cell receptor beta chains below, sequenced in a study of cytomegalovirus exposure and HLA in healthy donors. The PCR made use of 60 Vbeta and 13 Jbeta primers. Method: immunoSEQ multiplex PCR; TCRdb's copy keeps in-frame clones and lacks some. The table records 100,000 to 150,000 clones, over 75% of them present only once. What was sequenced was PBMCs. The receptors originated from a boy aged 10-17 years in good health and CMV-seronegative.

The rearrangement links TRBV7-2 to TRBJ2-7; D is possibly TRBD2 (5 bases). CDR1 SGHTA and CDR2 FQGNSA come from the germline V gene. Deletions cut 5 bases from V and 0 bases from J, with 17 bases between. The CDR3 is 16 residues long. The CDR3 loop is CASSPLRTRISYEQYF. DNA for the CDR3: TGTGCCAGCAGCCCCCTTAGGACTCGAATCTCCTACGAGCAGTACTTC.

V gene TRBV5-4 combines with J gene TRBJ1-2; 11 bases are a match to TRBD1. Germline values: CDR1 SGHNT, CDR2 YYREEE (reference sequence). The CDR3 is made up of 16 amino acids. V dropped 0 bases and J dropped 6; count of bases not matched to a gene: 7. Here the CDR3 DNA reads TGTGCCAGCAGCTTGGGCCGGACAGGGGGCACCAATGGCTACACCTTC. Translating gives CASSLGRTGGTNGYTF.

The chain couples TRBV7-9 to TRBJ2-7; 7 nucleotides align to TRBD1. Trimming removed 6 bases from V and 1 base from J; junction bases left unmatched: 12. This CDR3 comprises 16 residues. The germline gives CDR1 SEHNR, CDR2 FQNEAQ (reference sequence). The CDR3 region is CASSTAGQAGSYEQYF. The CDR3 DNA follows: TGTGCCAGCAGTACCGCTGGACAGGCAGGGTCCTACGAGCAGTACTTC.

This clone was seen a single time. This rearrangement joins TRBV15 to TRBJ1-6; 10 bases align to TRBD1. From germline, CDR1 is LNHNV and CDR2 YYDKDF (reference sequence). Unmatched junction bases numbered 3, after V lost 3 bases and J lost 10 bases. CDR3 length: 14 amino acids. CDR3 sequence reads: CATSSGQGGSPLHF. The DNA of the CDR3 is TGTGCCACCAGCAGCGGACAGGGGGGCTCACCCCTCCACTTT.

J is TRBJ2-7 and V is TRBV4-3; perhaps TRBD1 as D (5 bases). V was pared by 3 bases and J by 3 bases, with 9 bases between. The CDR3 is made up of 13 amino acids. Germline V gene data show CDR1 as LGHNA and CDR2 as YSLEER. DNA for the CDR3: TGCGCCAGCAGCCAGCAGGGTAACTACGAGCAGTACTTC. Its translation is CASSQQGNYEQYF.

This chain joins TRBV29-1 and TRBJ2-2; 8 bases are a match to TRBD2. The ends lost 7 bases at V and 0 bases at J; junction bases unmatched: 4. The CDR3 has 14 residues. Germline-derived CDR1 and CDR2 are SQVTM and ANQGSEA. This CDR3 reads CSAIAGTNTGELFF. In DNA form, the CDR3 reads TGCAGCGCAATAGCGGGGACGAACACCGGGGAGCTGTTTTTT.

The rearrangement uses TRBV4-3 and TRBJ2-1; D is possibly TRBD2 (5 bases). In germline, CDR1 is LGHNA, CDR2 YSLEER. CDR3 length equals 14 residues. V gave up 4 bases and J gave up 4 bases, with 11 bases separating them. CDR3 amino acids: CASSRDYLYNEQFF. The CDR3 coding sequence is TGCGCCAGCAGCCGAGACTATCTTTACAATGAGCAGTTCTTC.

The chain couples TRBV7-6 to TRBJ2-7; possible D gene TRBD1, 6 bases. Trimming pared 4 bases from V and 2 bases from J, leaving 12 bases between. CDR3 length: 14 residues. The germline V gene has CDR1 SGHVS and CDR2 FNYEAQ. The DNA of the CDR3 is TGTGCCAGCAGCTCGCAGGGGTTGGCCTACGAGCAGTACTTC. This codes for CASSSQGLAYEQYF. The full variable domain, with the rest looked up from reference TRBV7-6 and TRBJ2-7, is GAGVSQSPRYKVTKRGQDVALRCDPISGHVSLYWYRQALGQGPEFLTYFNYEAQQDKSGLPNDRFSAERPEGSISTLTIQRTEQRDSAMYRCASSSQGLAYEQYFGPGTRLTVT.

In nucleotides, the CDR3 is TGTGCCTGGAGTGTGCTACCGGGACAGGGTCGGGACGAGCAGTACTTC. It encodes CAWSVLPGQGRDEQYF. The V gene is TRBV30, the J gene TRBJ2-5; 9 nucleotides match TRBD1. The J call may be mistaken, given a closer DNA end match to TRBJ2-7. The CDR3 loop spans 16 amino acids. Germline V gives CDR1 GTSNPN, CDR2 SVGIG (reference sequence).

This clone was found once. The chain uses TRBV7-9 and TRBJ1-4, with 10 bases aligning to TRBD1. The CDR3 contains 16 residues. Germline CDR1 reads SEHNR; CDR2 reads FQNEAQ (reference sequence). Trimming cost V 1 base and J 7 bases; bases outside gene matches: 6. DNA for the CDR3: TGTGCCAGCAGCTTAGTCTCTGGGACAGGGGTTGAAAAACTGTTTTTT. Its protein is CASSLVSGTGVEKLFF.

This chain uses TRBV5-1 with TRBJ2-5, with 7 positions matching TRBD2. Losses at the gene ends were 4 bases for V and 4 bases for J; bases not matched to a gene: 10. This CDR3 comprises 15 residues. From germline, CDR1 is SGHRS and CDR2 YFSETQ. The CDR3 spells CASSIPGREGETQYF. The CDR3 coding sequence is TGCGCCAGCAGCATCCCGGGCAGGGAGGGAGAGACCCAGTACTTC.

This clone came up a few times. V gene TRBV5-1 combines with J gene TRBJ1-5; D perhaps matches TRBD1 (6 bases). Trimming removed 4 bases from V and 5 bases from J, with 10 bases in between. The CDR3 is 13 residues long. CDR1 is SGHRS, CDR2 YFSETQ, per germline. The CDR3 region is CASSEEGDQPQHF. DNA of the CDR3: TGCGCCAGCAGCGAAGAGGGGGATCAGCCCCAGCATTTT.

This CDR3 is CASSIEASLNTEAFF. In nucleotides, the CDR3 is TGTGCCAGTAGTATAGAAGCGTCCCTGAACACTGAAGCTTTCTTT. The chain carries TRBV19 and TRBJ1-1; D is ambiguous. The CDR3 runs to 15 residues. Trimming shortened V by 0 bases and J by 0 bases, and 8 bases separated the two germline ends. Germline CDR1 is LNHDA and CDR2 is SQIVND (reference sequence).

This chain links TRBV5-4 with TRBJ1-1; D gene unclear. The ends were cut back, 0 bases at V and 0 bases at J, with 6 bases in the middle. The CDR3 is 14 residues long. Germline V gives CDR1 SGHNT, CDR2 YYREEE (reference sequence). The CDR3 nucleotides are TGTGCCAGCAGCTTGGTTTCAGTGAACACTGAAGCTTTCTTT. It is translated as CASSLVSVNTEAFF.

This chain joins TRBV19 and TRBJ1-2; 10 bases are a match to TRBD1. After removal of 5 bases from V and 6 bases from J, the junction contained 3 bases not matched to a gene. The CDR3 extends over 13 amino acids. The germline V gene encodes CDR1 LNHDA and CDR2 SQIVND (reference sequence). The CDR3 region is CASSGDRGHGYTF. DNA for the CDR3: TGTGCCAGTAGTGGGGACAGGGGACATGGCTACACCTTC.

The rearrangement links TRBV10-3 to TRBJ2-1; TRBD2 is a possible D gene (6 bases). This CDR3 spans 15 amino acids. Germline lookup yields CDR1 ENHRY and CDR2 SYGVKD. The V end was cut by 3 bases, the J end by 10 bases, with 19 bases between. The CDR3 region has the DNA TGTGCCATCAGTGACCCGGGACTCCGTCTTCGGGAGCAGTTCTTC. Residues: CAISDPGLRLREQFF.

J is TRBJ2-7 and V is TRBV5-4; D is perhaps TRBD1 (6 bases). Germline-derived CDR1 and CDR2 are SGHNT and YYREEE (reference sequence). The CDR3 has 14 residues. V was trimmed by 3 bases and J by 3 bases, leaving 13 bases between them. CDR3 region: CASSSGQRNYEQYF. CDR3 in DNA: TGTGCCAGCAGCTCCGGACAGAGAAACTACGAGCAGTACTTC.

The chain uses TRBV4-2 and TRBJ1-4; D is unresolved. Trimming pared 1 base from V and 2 bases from J, leaving 8 bases between. This CDR3 has 15 residues. The V gene's germline CDR1 is LGHNA and CDR2 YNFKEQ. This CDR3 is CASSQARLTNEKLFF. The CDR3 region has the DNA TGTGCCAGCAGCCAAGCCAGGTTGACTAATGAAAAACTGTTTTTT.

The chain combines TRBV27 with TRBJ2-3; no clear D gene. Germline V CDR1 and CDR2: MNHEY, SMNVEV (reference sequence). Trimming removed 8 bases from V and 0 bases from J, with 15 bases in between. This CDR3 region has 15 residues. The CDR3: CASSPWSTSTDTQYF. The CDR3 DNA reads as TGTGCCAGCTCCCCCTGGAGTACTAGCACAGATACGCAGTATTTT.

Only a few counts were recorded for this clone. The V call is TRBV4-3, the J call TRBJ1-1; D unresolved. CDR3 size: 15 residues. V lost 2 bases and J lost 1, with 11 bases in between. The germline V gene encodes CDR1 LGHNA and CDR2 YSLEER. Written as DNA, the CDR3 is TGCGCCAGCAGCCAAAGCGCAATCAAGAACACTGAAGCTTTCTTT. It is translated as CASSQSAIKNTEAFF.

The gene calls are TRBV29-1 and TRBJ1-2; D uncertain. The CDR3 sequence is 12 residues long. V dropped 4 bases and J dropped 2 bases, with 8 bases sitting between them. Germline CDR1 is SQVTM and CDR2 is ANQGSEA. The CDR3 protein is CSVVGGNYGYTF. The CDR3 DNA is TGCAGCGTTGTCGGCGGCAACTATGGCTACACCTTC. Full variable domain (missing parts from reference TRBV29-1 and TRBJ1-2): SAVISQKPSRDICQRGTSLTIQCQVDSQVTMMFWYRQQPGQSLTLIATANQGSEATYESGFVIDKFPISRPNLTFSTLTVSNMSPEDSSIYLCSVVGGNYGYTFGSGTRLTVV.

The chain recombines TRBV11-3 with TRBJ2-1; 8 bases fit TRBD2. This CDR3 has 18 amino acids. CDR1 is SGHNT and CDR2 is YENEEA in the germline V gene. Losses at the gene ends were 5 bases for V and 8 bases for J; bases not matched to a gene: 20. CDR3 sequence: CASSTWTSSSFGRHEQFF. The CDR3 DNA reads as TGTGCCAGCAGCACGTGGACTAGCAGTAGCTTTGGGAGGCATGAGCAGTTCTTC.

V and J are TRBV5-1 and TRBJ2-7; 12 bases agree with TRBD2. The trim removed 4 bases at V and 3 bases at J, leaving 5 bases unmatched. Per the germline V gene, CDR1 is SGHRS and CDR2 is YFSETQ. The CDR3 is 15 amino acids. The CDR3 spells CASSRGLAGSYEQYF. The CDR3, as DNA: TGCGCCAGCAGCAGAGGACTAGCGGGAAGCTACGAGCAGTACTTC.